This T cell receptor beta chain emerged from a study of blood T cell repertoires in COVID-19. Study-wide background: Collection of acute and convalescent COVID-19 samples took place in the United States, Italy and Spain. T cells, B-cell-depleted T cells, or PBMCs provided the cDNA or gDNA that served as material.

V lost 1 base and J 7 bases, leaving 14 bases between the germline ends. Per the germline V gene, CDR1 is SGHTA and CDR2 is FQGNSA. The CDR3 loop spans 15 amino acids. Per the authors' pipeline: Using reference gene primer amplification, nucleated cell counts were estimated. Sequencing was performed with immunoSEQ multiplex PCR; in TCRdb, only in-frame clones are kept and a portion is missing. That table supplies the V and J calls and clone size; D and trimming were determined from the DNA. The table includes 150,000 or so clones, 70% to 90% detected once. The TCR sequence derives from a woman in her sixties with acute or convalescent COVID-19. The sequencing sample was made of peripheral blood. The chain combines TRBV7-2 with TRBJ1-5; D gene uncertain. The DNA of the CDR3 is TGTGCCAGCAGCTTAGTAAGCCTGGCGGAACAGCCCCAGCATTTT. This encodes CASSLVSLAEQPQHF.